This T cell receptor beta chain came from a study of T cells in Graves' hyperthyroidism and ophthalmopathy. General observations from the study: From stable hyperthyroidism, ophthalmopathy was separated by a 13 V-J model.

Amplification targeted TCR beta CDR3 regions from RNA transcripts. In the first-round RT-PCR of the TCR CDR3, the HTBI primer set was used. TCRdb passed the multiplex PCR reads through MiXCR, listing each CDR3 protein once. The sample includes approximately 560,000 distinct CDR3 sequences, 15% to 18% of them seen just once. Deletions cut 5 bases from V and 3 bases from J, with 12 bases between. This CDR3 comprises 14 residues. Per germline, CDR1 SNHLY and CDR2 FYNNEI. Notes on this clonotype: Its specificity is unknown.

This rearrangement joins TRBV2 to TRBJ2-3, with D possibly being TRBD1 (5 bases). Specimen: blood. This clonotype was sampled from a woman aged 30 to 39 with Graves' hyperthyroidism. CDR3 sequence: CASSRAGMTDTQYF. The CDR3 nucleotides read TGTGCCAGCAGTAGGGCAGGGATGACAGATACGCAGTATTTT.